These 29 T cell receptor beta chains originate from one sample sequenced in a study of human T cells and chemical hapten exposure. Time point of the sample: patch test 1, 2 weeks after DPC sensitization. Stated treatment: therapeutic diphenylcyclopropenone sensitization with weekly scalp DPC. TCRdb passed the RACE reads through MiXCR, listing each CDR3 protein once. The table lists 380,000 or so distinct CDR3 sequences, approximately 4.4% of them singletons. Sequences were derived from whole blood, sampled in connection with sensitization to the hapten diphenylcyclopropenone (DPC). The receptors come from a woman in her fifties or sixties with alopecia areata. Some clones in this sample may be carry-over from other donors' samples.

This clonotype was seen ten or more times. This chain uses TRBV6-2 or TRBV6-3 with TRBJ2-1, with D tentatively TRBD1 (6 bases). Germline V gene sequence: CDR1 MNHEY, CDR2 SVGEGT. CDR3 length: 15 residues. Trimming took off 6 bases at V and 1 base at J, with 13 bases between the two ends. CDR3: CASRLIQGSYNEQFF. CDR3 bases: TGTGCCAGCAGACTTATCCAGGGGTCCTACAATGAGCAGTTCTTC.

This clonotype was found many times. V usage is TRBV7-2 and J usage is TRBJ2-7, with 8 bases identical to TRBD1. The CDR3 runs to 15 residues. The V and J ends lost 2 bases and 5 bases, in that order; junction bases with no gene match: 8. CDR1 and CDR2 (germline): SGHTA, FQGNSA. The CDR3: CASSLPGQGNHEQYF. Here the CDR3 DNA reads TGTGCCAGCAGCTTACCTGGACAGGGTAATCACGAGCAGTACTTC.

Concerning this clonotype: A much larger clone lies a single base off, so this may be a read error. The V call is TRBV9, the J call TRBJ2-3; 9 bases match TRBD2. With V trimmed by 6 bases and J by 4 bases, 15 bases remained unmatched. The CDR3 covers 17 residues. Germline loops: CDR1 SGDLS, CDR2 YYNGEE. In DNA form, the CDR3 reads TGTGCCAGCAACCCTCTGGGGCGGGGGGGCCCCGCAGATACGCAGTATTTT. Encoded protein: CASNPLGRGGPADTQYF.

This clonotype was observed a few times. This sequence joins TRBV4-2 and TRBJ2-2; D might be TRBD1 (6 bases). Trimming removed 3 bases from V and 4 bases from J, with 24 bases in between. Looked up from germline, CDR1 is LGHNA and CDR2 is YNFKEQ. This CDR3 has 19 residues. The CDR3 DNA sequence: TGTGCCAGCAGCCATCCCCCAAGTGGTGGCAGGGGTGTCACCGGGGAGCTGTTTTTT. Protein: CASSHPPSGGRGVTGELFF.

This clonotype was picked up a small number of times. A junction boundary mismatches the germline segment, possibly from a read error. This rearrangement joins TRBV20-1 to TRBJ1-2; tentatively, D is TRBD1 (5 bases). CDR3 length equals 12 residues. Looked up from germline, CDR1 is DFQATT and CDR2 is SNEGSKA (reference sequence). This CDR3 is CSARGREAGYAF. CDR3 in DNA: TGCAGTGCTAGAGGCAGGGAGGCTGGCTACGCCTTC.

This clonotype was detected many times. CDR3: CASSRWGGSSYNEQFF. The CDR3 region has the DNA TGTGCCAGCAGTCGCTGGGGGGGGAGCTCCTACAATGAGCAGTTCTTC. The chain employs TRBV6-2 or TRBV6-3 and TRBJ2-1, with 7 bases aligning to TRBD2. The CDR3 length is 16 residues. The V gene end was trimmed by 5 bases and the J gene end by 0 bases; junction bases not matched to a gene: 7. Looked up from germline, CDR1 is MNHEY and CDR2 is SVGEGT.

Many counts were recorded for this clonotype. The chain employs TRBV20-1 and TRBJ1-1, with D unclear. This CDR3 is 13 amino acids long. The V end lost 6 bases, the J end lost 1 base, and 12 bases lay between the germline ends. Germline CDR1 and CDR2: DFQATT and SNEGSKA (reference sequence). CDR3 sequence reads: CSAQVAWNTEAFF. In DNA, the CDR3 is TGCAGTGCGCAGGTTGCCTGGAACACTGAAGCTTTCTTT.

This clonotype was observed at least ten times. The chain carries TRBV20-1 and TRBJ1-5; maybe TRBD1 (5 bases). In germline, CDR1 is DFQATT, CDR2 SNEGSKA (reference sequence). V was cut by 5 bases and J by 7 bases, with 15 bases left in between. This CDR3 contains 13 residues. The CDR3 DNA reads TGCAGTGCTTCCACGGGGGTGGGGCAGCCCCAGCATTTT. It yields the protein CSASTGVGQPQHF.

This rearrangement joins TRBV20-1 to TRBJ2-3; D possibly corresponds to TRBD2 (7 bases). Per germline, CDR1 DFQATT and CDR2 SNEGSKA (reference sequence). The CDR3 has 14 residues. V lost 2 bases, J lost 5 bases, and 14 bases lay in between. The CDR3 DNA reads TGCAGTGCTAGATGGGCGGGGGCTAAAGATACGCAGTATTTT. This encodes CSARWAGAKDTQYF.

This clonotype has a count of ten or more. J is TRBJ1-6 and V is TRBV12-3 or TRBV12-4, with D hard to call. The ends were cut back, 1 base at V and 4 bases at J, with 11 bases in the middle. The CDR3 sequence is 16 residues long. CDR3 region: CASSLVGAAYNSPLHF. CDR3 in DNA: TGTGCCAGCAGTTTAGTCGGCGCAGCGTATAATTCACCCCTCCACTTT.

The genes are TRBV12-3 or TRBV12-4 and TRBJ2-5; D may be TRBD2 (5 bases). The CDR3 runs to 13 residues. V was trimmed by 3 bases and J by 5 bases, leaving 10 bases between them. The CDR3 region is CASSFERGETQYF. The CDR3 coding sequence is TGTGCCAGCAGTTTCGAGCGAGGGGAGACCCAGTACTTC.

This clonotype has a count of ten or more. The genes are TRBV20-1 and TRBJ2-5; 7 nucleotides match TRBD2. CDR1 is DFQATT, CDR2 SNEGSKA, per germline (reference sequence). CDR3 length equals 13 residues. V gave up 6 bases and J gave up 2 bases; unmatched junction bases: 6. This chain's CDR3 is CSATLALQETQYF. The CDR3 DNA follows: TGCAGTGCAACACTAGCGCTACAAGAGACCCAGTACTTC.

The rearrangement joins TRBV12-5 to TRBJ1-1; unclear D gene. CDR3 length equals 12 residues. The germline V gene encodes CDR1 LGHNT and CDR2 FRNRAP. Trimming stripped 7 bases from V and 8 bases from J, with 14 bases between. This CDR3 reads CASAVGVSEAFF. The DNA for the CDR3 is TGTGCTAGTGCGGTCGGAGTTAGCGAAGCTTTCTTT.

This clonotype has a count of ten or more. The chain recombines TRBV28 with TRBJ2-1; D possibly uses TRBD1 or TRBD2 (5 bases each). The CDR3 is made up of 12 amino acids. CDR1 MDHEN and CDR2 SYDVKM come from the germline V gene. Trimming pared 5 bases from V and 11 bases from J, leaving 13 bases between. The CDR3 sequence: CASSRDRAKQFF. CDR3 sequence (DNA): TGTGCCAGCAGTCGGGACCGGGCAAAGCAGTTCTTC. The whole variable domain, filled in from reference TRBV28 and TRBJ2-1, reads DVKVTQSSRYLVKRTGEKVFLECVQDMDHENMFWYRQDPGLGLRLIYFSYDVKMKEKGDIPEGYSVSREKKERFSLILESASTNQTSMYLCASSRDRAKQFFGPGTRLTVL.

The chain recombines TRBV20-1 with TRBJ2-2, with D maybe TRBD1 (6 bases). Germline V gene sequence: CDR1 DFQATT, CDR2 SNEGSKA (reference sequence). Trimming took off 0 bases at V and 0 bases at J, with 8 bases between the two ends. The CDR3 sequence is 15 residues long. CDR3 sequence reads: CSARDRDTNTGELFF. The CDR3 DNA reads as TGCAGTGCTAGAGATCGGGACACGAACACCGGGGAGCTGTTTTTT.

This clonotype has more than one count but fewer than ten. The chain joins TRBV25-1 to TRBJ2-2; D gene unclear. This CDR3 has 12 amino acids. The germline gives CDR1 MGHDK, CDR2 SYGVNS. Trimming shortened V by 5 bases and J by 5 bases, and 6 bases separated the two germline ends. The CDR3 spells CASSWTTGELFF. Written as DNA, the CDR3 is TGTGCCAGCAGTTGGACGACCGGGGAGCTGTTTTTT. The whole variable domain, remainder taken from reference TRBV25-1 and TRBJ2-2, is EADIYQTPRYLVIGTGKKITLECSQTMGHDKMYWYQQDPGMELHLIHYSYGVNSTEKGDLSSESTVSRIRTEHFPLTLESARPSHTSQYLCASSWTTGELFFGEGSRLTVL.

This clonotype was picked up many times. V usage is TRBV2 and J usage is TRBJ2-1; TRBD2 agrees at 14 bases. V lost 8 bases and J lost 8; bases outside the gene matches: 11. This CDR3 has 16 amino acids. Germline assignment: CDR1 SNHLY and CDR2 FYNNEI. DNA of the CDR3: TGTGCCAGCGTCGGGACTAGCGGGAGCCCCAGGGATGAGCAGTTCTTC. Its translation is CASVGTSGSPRDEQFF.

The rearrangement joins TRBV4-2 to TRBJ2-3, with 9 bases aligning to TRBD2. The CDR3 loop spans 16 amino acids. CDR1 LGHNA and CDR2 YNFKEQ come from the germline V gene. V shed 0 bases and J 0 bases; nucleotides not matched to a gene: 1. CDR3 loop: CASSQEAGGSTDTQYF. CDR3 in DNA: TGTGCCAGCAGCCAAGAGGCGGGGGGGAGCACAGATACGCAGTATTTT.

This clonotype has a handful of counts. The chain carries TRBV3-1 and TRBJ1-1; a weak D match, TRBD1 (5 bases). The ends were cut back, 1 base at V and 1 base at J, with 13 bases in the middle. The CDR3 runs to 16 residues. Germline V gene data show CDR1 as LGHDT and CDR2 as YNNKEL (reference sequence). CDR3 nucleotide sequence: TGTGCCAGCAGCCAAGGGACACCCTCAAGGAACACTGAAGCTTTCTTT. Translating it yields CASSQGTPSRNTEAFF.

This clonotype was counted at least ten times. The chain recombines TRBV4-2 with TRBJ1-2, with D possibly being TRBD1 (5 bases). Germline loops: CDR1 LGHNA, CDR2 YNFKEQ. V lost 0 bases and J 7 bases, leaving 18 bases between the germline ends. This CDR3 region has 16 residues. The DNA for the CDR3 is TGTGCCAGCAGCCAAGATCTGGCAAGGGGCTGGAGTGGCTACACCTTC. Amino acid sequence: CASSQDLARGWSGYTF.

On this clonotype itself: A read error is possible here, since a much larger clone lies one base away. The chain recombines TRBV6-6 with TRBJ2-7; no firm D call. CDR3 length: 12 amino acids. Germline V gene lookup returns CDR1 MNHNY and CDR2 SVGAGI (reference sequence). The DNA for the CDR3 is TGTGCCAGCAGGCCGGTCGGCTACGGGCAGTACTTC. Translating it yields CASRPVGYGQYF.

This clonotype was recorded a few times. The chain has TRBV2 and TRBJ1-5; D gene unclear. The CDR3 spans 14 residues. V was pared by 6 bases and J by 1 base, with 10 bases between. CDR1 is SNHLY, CDR2 FYNNEI, per germline. CDR3 amino acids: CASRVLVSNQPQHF. The CDR3 DNA is TGTGCCAGCAGGGTCTTGGTAAGCAATCAGCCCCAGCATTTT.

In its sample, this clonotype was seen many times. The chain carries TRBV21-1 and TRBJ1-4; the table's D gene call, TRBD1, was not cross checked with the DNA. TRBV21-1 is a known pseudogene. CDR3 length: 16 amino acids. In nucleotides, the CDR3 is TGTGCCAGCAGCAACCCGCAGGCAGGGGGCAATGAAAAACTGTTTTTT. Protein sequence: CASSNPQAGGNEKLFF.

This clonotype appeared many times. V usage is TRBV27 and J usage is TRBJ2-7; 11 nucleotides agree with TRBD2. This CDR3 is 15 amino acids long. Losses at the gene ends were 6 bases for V and 0 bases for J; bases not matched to a gene: 4. CDR1 MNHEY and CDR2 SMNVEV come from the germline V gene (reference sequence). CDR3 in DNA: TGTGCCAGCAGCCGTAGCGGGGGGGGCTCCTACGAGCAGTACTTC. It encodes CASSRSGGGSYEQYF.

Many counts were recorded for this clonotype. The chain joins TRBV5-1 to TRBJ2-6, with D unresolved. With 0 bases removed from V and 4 bases from J, the gap between germline ends came to 11 bases. CDR1 is SGHRS, CDR2 YFSETQ, per germline. This CDR3 contains 16 residues. The CDR3 DNA is TGCGCCAGCAGCTTGGCCGCGAATTCCGGGGCCAACGTCCTGACTTTC. It is translated as CASSLAANSGANVLTF.

Comment on this clonotype: Given a much more abundant clone one base away, this may be a read error. This sequence joins TRBV12-3 or TRBV12-4 and TRBJ1-1; no clear D. The CDR3 is 14 amino acids. The CDR3 is CASSRRGVNTQAFF. For the CDR3, the DNA is TGTGCCAGCAGCCGTCGAGGAGTGAACACTCAAGCTTTCTTT.

This clonotype turned up a few times. The chain is built from TRBV28 and TRBJ2-3, with 10 bases aligning to TRBD2. The CDR3 has 19 amino acids. V shed 5 bases, J shed 0 bases, and the junction held 14 bases outside the gene matches. The germline V gene has CDR1 MDHEN and CDR2 SYDVKM. CDR3 residues: CASSPSVLAGDGSTDTQYF. Here the CDR3 DNA reads TGTGCCAGCAGTCCTTCAGTCCTAGCGGGAGATGGGAGCACAGATACGCAGTATTTT.

Only a few counts were recorded for this clonotype. This chain connects TRBV3-1 to TRBJ1-4; D remains ambiguous. V dropped 4 bases and J dropped 8 bases, with 17 bases sitting between them. CDR1 is LGHDT, CDR2 YNNKEL, per germline (reference sequence). The CDR3 runs to 15 residues. CDR3 protein: CASSPLGWGEEKLFF. The CDR3 DNA is TGTGCCAGCAGCCCACTCGGTTGGGGTGAAGAAAAACTGTTTTTT.

This clonotype was seen ten or more times. This chain connects TRBV29-1 to TRBJ2-1; TRBD1 agrees at 10 bases. Germline V gene data show CDR1 as SQVTM and CDR2 as ANQGSEA. Trimming at V came to 3 bases and at J to 5 bases, leaving 4 bases not matched to a gene. This CDR3 is built from 14 residues. The CDR3 nucleotides read TGCAGCGTTGAGGGACAGGGGCGTAACAATGAGCAGTTCTTC. Amino acid sequence: CSVEGQGRNNEQFF.